This TCR beta chain appears in the sequencing data of a study of regulatory T cells in long-lasting Graves disease. Broader study findings: Sampling was limited to peripheral blood rather than thyroid tissue. Between persistent patients, about 2,500 public clonotypes were shared, exceeding the 900 to 1,000 shared between new patients.

Time point meaning: persistent/refractory GD, antithyroid drugs over 5 years with positive TRAb. The TCR library was made from RNA that had been extracted from PBMCs in TRIzol. Germline lookup yields CDR1 LGHDT and CDR2 YNNKEL (reference sequence). The CDR3 runs 15 residues. Trimming shortened V by 0 bases and J by 3 bases, and 9 bases separated the two germline ends. Investigators prepared the TCR beta libraries by applying iRepertoire HTBI primers and Arm-PCR of CDR3 regions. MiXCR, applied by TCRdb to the multiplex PCR reads, yields one record per CDR3 protein. Found here are approximately 350,000 distinct CDR3 sequences, around 23% of them singletons; the top ten hold around 30%. A note on this clonotype: What it binds is unknown.

V and J are TRBV3-1 and TRBJ1-3; D remains ambiguous. The TCR comes from a woman aged 40 to 50 with Graves disease. Source: peripheral blood mononuclear cells (PBMCs), taken when the disease was refractory, from a patient treated with antithyroid drugs. The CDR3 region has the DNA TGTGCCAGCAGCCAAGATGGGCTAGGTGGAAACACCATATATTTT. It translates to CASSQDGLGGNTIYF.